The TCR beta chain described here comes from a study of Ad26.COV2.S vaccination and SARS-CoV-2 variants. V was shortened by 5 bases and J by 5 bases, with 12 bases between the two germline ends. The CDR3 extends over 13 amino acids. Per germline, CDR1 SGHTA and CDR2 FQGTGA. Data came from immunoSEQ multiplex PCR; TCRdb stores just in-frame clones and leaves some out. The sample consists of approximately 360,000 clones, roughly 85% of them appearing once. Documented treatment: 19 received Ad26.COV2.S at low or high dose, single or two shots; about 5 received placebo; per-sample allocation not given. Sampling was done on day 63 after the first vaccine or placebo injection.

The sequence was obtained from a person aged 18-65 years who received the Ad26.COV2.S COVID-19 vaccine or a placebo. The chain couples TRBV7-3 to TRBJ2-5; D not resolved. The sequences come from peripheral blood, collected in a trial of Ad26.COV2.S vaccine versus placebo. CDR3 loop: CASSPRNGETQYF. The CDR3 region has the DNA TGTGCCAGCAGCCCCCGAAACGGGGAGACCCAGTACTTC.